The present T cell receptor (beta chain) was sequenced within a study of cytomegalovirus exposure and HLA in healthy donors. Study-wide results and caveats: An analysis that was carried out later associated some 17,000 TCR beta sequences with HLA alleles at 0.05 false discovery rate.

Regarding this clone: Its specificity is unknown.

PCR involved 60 Vbeta and 13 Jbeta primers. Profiled with immunoSEQ multiplex PCR; TCRdb holds only in-frame clones, not every one. Here the sample spans a few hundred thousand clones, approximately 80% being singletons. The CDR3 consists of 14 residues. The ends lost 7 bases at V and 2 bases at J; junction bases unmatched: 5. Germline CDR1 reads LNHDA; CDR2 reads SQIVND (reference sequence). The V and J genes are TRBV19 and TRBJ1-5; TRBD1 matches at 7 bases. This sequence originates from a girl aged 5 to 17 in good health and CMV-seronegative. The sample taken for sequencing was PBMCs. This chain's CDR3 is CASKGAAGNQPQHF. DNA for the CDR3: TGTGCCAGTAAGGGGGCGGCCGGCAATCAGCCCCAGCATTTT.